This T cell receptor (beta chain) came from a study of siplizumab effects on memory and regulatory T cells. General study findings and limits: Siplizumab brought about a significant reduction in alloreactive sequences traceable to unstimulated CD4+ memory cells. Naive T cells, seemingly more diverse than memory cells, seemed major alloresponse contributors.

As regards this clone: Its antigen is not identified.

Assays captured 10^5 or so TCR templates per sample. The protocol was immunoSEQ multiplex PCR, while the TCRdb copy is restricted to in-frame clones and leaves out a portion. The sample shows nearly 20,000 clones, over 35% of them seen only once. The authors cocultured the mixed lymphocyte reaction cells at 37 degrees C for over 5 days. Looked up from germline, CDR1 is SNHLY and CDR2 is FYNNEI. Trimming pared 6 bases from V and 7 bases from J, leaving 18 bases between. CDR3 length: 14 residues. The origin of this receptor is a human donor in good health; the cells came from an allogeneic mixed lymphocyte reaction. Some clones in this sample may be carry-over from other donors' samples. The rearrangement uses TRBV2 and TRBJ1-2, with a possible D match to TRBD1 (6 bases). Sequenced input: CFSE-low (dividing) CD4+ T cells sorted from an allogeneic mixed lymphocyte reaction. The CDR3 protein is CASSREQGLVGYTF. Written as DNA, the CDR3 is TGTGCCAGCAGCCGGGAACAGGGTCTAGTTGGCTACACCTTC.